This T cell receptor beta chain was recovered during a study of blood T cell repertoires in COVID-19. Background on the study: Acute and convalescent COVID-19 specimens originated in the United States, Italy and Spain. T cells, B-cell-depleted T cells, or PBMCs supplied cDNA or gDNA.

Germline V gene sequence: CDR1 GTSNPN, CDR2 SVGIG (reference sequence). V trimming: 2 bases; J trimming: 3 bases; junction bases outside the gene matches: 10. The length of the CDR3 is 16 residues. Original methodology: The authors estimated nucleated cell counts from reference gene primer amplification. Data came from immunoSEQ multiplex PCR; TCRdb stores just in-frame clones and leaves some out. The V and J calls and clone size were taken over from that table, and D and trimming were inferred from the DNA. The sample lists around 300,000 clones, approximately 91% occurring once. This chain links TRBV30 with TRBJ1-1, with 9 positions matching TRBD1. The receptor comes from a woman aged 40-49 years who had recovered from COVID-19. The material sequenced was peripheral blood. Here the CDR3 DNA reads TGTGCCTGGAGTAACAGGGACAGGGACATATACACTGAAGCTTTCTTT. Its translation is CAWSNRDRDIYTEAFF.